This T cell receptor (beta chain) originates from a study of OX40 agonist ivuxolimab in advanced cancers. As for the study in general: Two patients with cutaneous melanoma and one with hepatocellular carcinoma, three in total, showed partial responses.

The table came from immunoSEQ multiplex PCR; TCRdb's copy has only in-frame clones and leaves some out. The sample consists of around 100,000 clones, about 90% of them appearing once. With baseline, cycle 4 day 1, and cycle 7 day 1 as timepoints, blood was sampled. Whole-study results and caveats: A proportion of nonresponders additionally exhibited low normalized T-cell clonal expansion. At 0.1 to 3.0 mg/kg and by week 6, CD4+ and CD8+ T cells in the blood had expanded clonally.

This clone was recorded once. Its antigen remains unidentified. The sequences come from CD4+ or CD8+ T cells sorted from blood, collected in a trial of the OX40 agonist ivuxolimab. The receptor was derived from an adult with an advanced solid tumor such as melanoma, head and neck, liver or kidney cancer.

The CDR3 loop is CASSPPGQGYTDTQYF. The CDR3 DNA reads as TGTGCCAGCAGTCCCCCCGGACAGGGTTACACAGATACGCAGTATTTT. The V and J genes are TRBV6-6 and TRBJ2-3; 8 bases map to TRBD1. The CDR3 is made up of 16 amino acids. The germline gives CDR1 MNHNY, CDR2 SVGAGI (reference sequence). The J segment lost 2 bases and the V segment lost 5 bases, leaving 9 bases of the junction unmatched.